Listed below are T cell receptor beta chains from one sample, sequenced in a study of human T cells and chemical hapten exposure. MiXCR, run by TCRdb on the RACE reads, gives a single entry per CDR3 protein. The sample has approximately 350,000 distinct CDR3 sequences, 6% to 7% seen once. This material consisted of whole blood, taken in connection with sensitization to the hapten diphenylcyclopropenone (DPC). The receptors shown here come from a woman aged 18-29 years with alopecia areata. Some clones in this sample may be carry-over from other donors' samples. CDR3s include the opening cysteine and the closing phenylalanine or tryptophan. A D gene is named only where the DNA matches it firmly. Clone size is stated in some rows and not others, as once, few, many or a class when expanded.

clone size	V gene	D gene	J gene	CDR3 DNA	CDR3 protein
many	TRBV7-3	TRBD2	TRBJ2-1	TGTGCCAGCAGCTTTACTAGCGGTTCTTACAATGAGCAGTTCTTC	CASSFTSGSYNEQFF
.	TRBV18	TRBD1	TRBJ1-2	TGTGCCAGCTCACCGTCTGGACAGGGGGAATATGGCTACACCTTC	CASSPSGQGEYGYTF
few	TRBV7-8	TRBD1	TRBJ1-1	TGTGCCAGCAGCATTCTAGGGGGCCTGAACACTGAAGCTTTCTTT	CASSILGGLNTEAFF
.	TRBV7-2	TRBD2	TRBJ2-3	TGTGCCAGCAGCCCTTCGACTAGCGGGGCCACAGATACGCAGTATTTT	CASSPSTSGATDTQYF
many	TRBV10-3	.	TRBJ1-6	TGTGCCATCAGACCCGAGAGGGGGGACAATTCACCCCTCCACTTT	CAIRPERGDNSPLHF
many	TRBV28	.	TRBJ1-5	TGTGCCAGCAGTTTATCGGGGATTAGCAATCAGCCCCAGCATTTT	CASSLSGISNQPQHF
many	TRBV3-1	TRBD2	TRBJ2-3	TGTGCCAGCAGCCAAGGGAGGACTAGCGGATCCACAGATACGCAGTATTTT	CASSQGRTSGSTDTQYF
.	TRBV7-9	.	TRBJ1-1	TGTGCCAGCACCTTGGTCCAGGGCACTGAAGCTTTCTTT	CASTLVQGTEAFF
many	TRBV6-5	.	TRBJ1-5	TGTGCCAGCAGAAAACAGGGAATAAATCAGCCCCAGCATTTT	CASRKQGINQPQHF
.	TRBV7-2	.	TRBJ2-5	TGTGCCAGCAGTTTCCTACCACGGGATTTCCAAGAGACCCAGTACTTC	CASSFLPRDFQETQYF
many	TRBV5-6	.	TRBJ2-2	TGTGCCAGCAGCTTGAACATCGGGGAGCTGTTTTTT	CASSLNIGELFF
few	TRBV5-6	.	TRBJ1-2	TGTGCCAGCCGTGGAGGTCACTATGGCTACACCTTC	CASRGGHYGYTF
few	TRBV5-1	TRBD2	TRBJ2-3	TGCGCCAGCAGCTTGACGGGACTAGCGGGGGGCCGCACAGATACGCAGTATTTT	CASSLTGLAGGRTDTQYF
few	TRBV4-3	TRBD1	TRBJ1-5	TGCGCCAGCAGCCAAGGGACAGGATATCAGCCCCAGCATTTT	CASSQGTGYQPQHF
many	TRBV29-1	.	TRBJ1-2	TGCAGCGGGGGGGCATTTAACTATGGCTACACCTTC	CSGGAFNYGYTF
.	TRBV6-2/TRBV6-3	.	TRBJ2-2	TGTGCCAGCAGTTACTCGACATTCAGGGACACCGGGGAGCTGTTTTTT	CASSYSTFRDTGELFF
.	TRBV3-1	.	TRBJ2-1	TGTGCCAGCAGCCAAGATCCCAGGTCCTACAATGAGCAGTTCTTC	CASSQDPRSYNEQFF
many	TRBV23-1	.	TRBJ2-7	TGCGCCAGCAGTCAAGGGGGGACCCGCTCCGTGGGCCGGGCACCAATCAACGAGCAGTACTTC	CASSQGGTRSVGRAPINEQYF
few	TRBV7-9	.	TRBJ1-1	TGTGCCAGCAGCTCCGGTGGCCCCCGCCGGTCCAGCACTGAAGCTTTCTTT	CASSSGGPRRSSTEAFF
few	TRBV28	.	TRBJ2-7	TGTGCCAGCAGTTCGGTCACACCTTCGTACGAGCAGTACTTC	CASSSVTPSYEQYF
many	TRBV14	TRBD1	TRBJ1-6	TGTGCCAGCAGCCAAGAGTCCCAGGGGGGTTCACCCCTCCACTTT	CASSQESQGGSPLHF
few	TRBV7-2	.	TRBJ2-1	TGTGCCAGCAGCTTCTATCTCGACCGGAATGAGCAGTTCTTC	CASSFYLDRNEQFF
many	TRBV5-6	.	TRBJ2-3	TGTGCCAGCAGCTTAACGGCGGGCACAGATACGCAGTATTTT	CASSLTAGTDTQYF
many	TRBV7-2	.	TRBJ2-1	TGTGCCAGCAGCCCCTCTGGGGGCAGGTACAATGAGCAGTTCTTC	CASSPSGGRYNEQFF
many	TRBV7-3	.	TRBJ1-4	TGTGCCAGCAGCTTAAGGGAGCCGAAAACGACTAATGAAAAACTGTTTTTT	CASSLREPKTTNEKLFF
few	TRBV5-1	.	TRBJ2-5	TGCGCCAGCAGCATTACCCAAGAGACCCAGTACTTC	CASSITQETQYF
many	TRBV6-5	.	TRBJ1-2	TGTGCCAGCAGTTATAACACCCTGAGCGGTGGCTACACCTTC	CASSYNTLSGGYTF
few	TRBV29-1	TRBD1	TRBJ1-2	TGCAGCGTCGAAGGACAGGGGGCAAGAGGCTACACCTTC	CSVEGQGARGYTF
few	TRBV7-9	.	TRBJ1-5	TGTGCCAGCAGCTTAGATGGGGAGCGCAATCAGCCCCAGCATTTT	CASSLDGERNQPQHF
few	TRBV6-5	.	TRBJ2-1	TGTGCCAGCAGCCCGGCCGAGGGAACCTACAATGAGCAGTTCTTC	CASSPAEGTYNEQFF
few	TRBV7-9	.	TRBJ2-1	TGTGCCAGCAGCAGGAGTGGGGGGAGCGAAGGGCAGTTCTTC	CASSRSGGSEGQFF
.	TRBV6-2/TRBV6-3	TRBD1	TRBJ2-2	TGTGCCAGCAGTCCCGCGGGGACAGGGAACACCGGGGAGCTGTTTTTT	CASSPAGTGNTGELFF
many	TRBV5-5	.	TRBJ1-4	TGTGCCAGCAGTTTATTCAGGGGAATCAATGAAAAACTGTTTTTT	CASSLFRGINEKLFF
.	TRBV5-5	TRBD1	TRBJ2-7	TGTGCCAGCAGGACCACCGGGACAGGGTCTGCCCACGAGCAGTACTTC	CASRTTGTGSAHEQYF
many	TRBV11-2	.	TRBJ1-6	TGTGCCAGCAGCCCGGGGGGGGCGACGGGCTCCTATAATTCACCCCTCCACTTT	CASSPGGATGSYNSPLHF
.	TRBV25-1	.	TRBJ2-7	TGTGCCAGCAGTAAGCCAGGGGAAGCCTACGAGCAGTACTTC	CASSKPGEAYEQYF
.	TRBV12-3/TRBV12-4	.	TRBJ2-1	TGTGCCAGCAACACCGACGGGAATGAGCAGTTCTTC	CASNTDGNEQFF
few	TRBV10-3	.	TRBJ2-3	TGTGCCTCCGGATCAGAGGGTTTTGCAGATACGCAGTATTTT	CASGSEGFADTQYF
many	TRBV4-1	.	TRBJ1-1	TGCGCCAGCAGCAGGCAGGGTGAATGGACTGAAGCTTTCTTT	CASSRQGEWTEAFF
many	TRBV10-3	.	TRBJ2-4	TGTGCCATCAGTGAGTCCCTCAAAAACATTCAGTACTTC	CAISESLKNIQYF
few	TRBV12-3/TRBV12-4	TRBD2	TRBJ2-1	TGTGCCAGCAGTTTAAGAGTAGCGGGGGTTGAGCAGTTCTTC	CASSLRVAGVEQFF
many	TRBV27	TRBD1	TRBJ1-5	TGTGCCAGCAGTTTTAGGATGGGACAGGGATTACAGCCCCAGCATTTT	CASSFRMGQGLQPQHF
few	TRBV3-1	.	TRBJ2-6	TGTGCCAGCAGCCCTAGACGGCGGACCTTCTCTGGGGCCAACGTCCTGACTTTC	CASSPRRRTFSGANVLTF
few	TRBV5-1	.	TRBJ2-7	TGCGCCAGCAGCCCGACTCAGTATACCTACGAGCAGTACTTC	CASSPTQYTYEQYF
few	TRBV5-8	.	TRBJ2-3	TGTGCCAGCAGCTTGGCAGAAGTTATCTTGGGTACGCAGTATTTT	CASSLAEVILGTQYF
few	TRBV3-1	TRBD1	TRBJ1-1	TGTGCCAGCAGACTACAGGGGGCAGGGGGCACTGAAGCTTTCTTT	CASRLQGAGGTEAFF
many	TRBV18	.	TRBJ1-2	TGTGCCAGCTCACCTAACACCAGGGTTGACTATGGCTACACCTTC	CASSPNTRVDYGYTF
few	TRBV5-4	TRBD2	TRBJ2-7	TGTGCCAGCAGCTCTTTAGCGGGGGCAGCCGACGAGCAGTACTTC	CASSSLAGAADEQYF
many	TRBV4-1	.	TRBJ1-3	TGCGCCAGCAGCCAAGATATGGGGAGGCCTGGAAACACCATATATTTT	CASSQDMGRPGNTIYF
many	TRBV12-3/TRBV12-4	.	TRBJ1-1	TGTGCCAGCAGTTTTGGGGGGCTCGGCGCTGAAGCTTTCTTT	CASSFGGLGAEAFF
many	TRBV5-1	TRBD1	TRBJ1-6	TGCGCCAGCAGCCCCTGGACGGGACAGGGTTACTCACCCCTCCACTTT	CASSPWTGQGYSPLHF
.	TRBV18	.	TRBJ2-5	TGTGCCAGCTCACCAATGCGCAGGGACGGGGAGACCCAGTACTTC	CASSPMRRDGETQYF
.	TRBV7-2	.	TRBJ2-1	TGTGCCAGCAGCTTAGTCTCCAGCGGTGAGCAGTTCTTC	CASSLVSSGEQFF